Shown below are 21 T cell receptor beta chains from a single sample sequenced in a study of blood T cell repertoires in COVID-19. Produced via immunoSEQ multiplex PCR; TCRdb's table is partial and in-frame only. This table holds about 90,000 clones, approximately 91% found once. Sample: peripheral blood. These receptors were taken from a human donor with active COVID-19. The donor label of this sample is uncertain.

The V call is TRBV24-1, the J call TRBJ2-1; 8 nucleotides match TRBD1. Looked up from germline, CDR1 is KGHDR and CDR2 is SFDVKD. CDR3 size: 14 residues. J was trimmed by 7 bases and V by 4 bases; bases with no gene match: 5. DNA for the CDR3: TGTGCCACCAGTGACATGACAGGGGCGAATGAGCAGTTCTTC. Translated, it gives CATSDMTGANEQFF.

The gene calls are TRBV19 and TRBJ2-7; D perhaps matches TRBD1 (6 bases). This CDR3 spans 14 amino acids. With 4 bases removed from V and 3 bases from J, the gap between germline ends came to 13 bases. CDR1 and CDR2 from the germline V gene are LNHDA and SQIVND (reference sequence). As DNA, the CDR3 is TGTGCCAGTAGTACCCCGGACAGTCTCTACGAGCAGTACTTC. Protein: CASSTPDSLYEQYF. Together with reference TRBV19 and TRBJ2-7, the CDR3 gives the full variable domain: DGGITQSPKYLFRKEGQNVTLSCEQNLNHDAMYWYRQDPGQGLRLIYYSQIVNDFQKGDIAEGYSVSREKKESFPLTVTSAQKNPTAFYLCASSTPDSLYEQYFGPGTRLTVT.

This clone has just a few counts. The gene calls are TRBV7-9 and TRBJ2-3, with D uncertain. With 3 bases removed from V and 0 bases from J, the gap between germline ends came to 13 bases. The CDR3 spans 16 residues. Germline CDR1 and CDR2: SEHNR and FQNEAQ (reference sequence). DNA of the CDR3: TGTGCCAGCAGCTTTGAAGCGAGAACTAGCACAGATACGCAGTATTTT. This sequence encodes CASSFEARTSTDTQYF.

The chain couples TRBV5-6 to TRBJ2-1; 7 positions match TRBD2. This CDR3 has 15 amino acids. Germline loops: CDR1 SGHDT, CDR2 YYEEEE. V was clipped by 4 bases and J by 4 bases; unmatched bases: 8. The CDR3 sequence is CASSQRDYYYNEQFF. DNA for the CDR3: TGTGCCAGCAGCCAACGGGACTACTATTACAATGAGCAGTTCTTC.

The chain employs TRBV2 and TRBJ1-2; D not certain. The CDR3 spans 12 residues. Germline CDR1 is SNHLY and CDR2 is FYNNEI. Trimming shortened V by 10 bases and J by 4 bases, and 13 bases separated the two germline ends. CDR3 sequence reads: CAITGNLYGYTF. CDR3 DNA: TGTGCCATTACCGGGAACCTCTATGGCTACACCTTC.

CDR3 amino acids: CASSLAPGQGLLEQYF. The CDR3 nucleotides are TGTGCCAGCAGCTTAGCTCCGGGACAGGGATTACTCGAGCAGTACTTC. The rearrangement uses TRBV7-9 and TRBJ2-7; TRBD1 matches 9 bases. Germline CDR1 and CDR2: SEHNR and FQNEAQ (reference sequence). V shed 0 bases, J shed 6 bases, and the junction held 9 bases outside the gene matches. The CDR3 has 16 residues.

V usage is TRBV19 and J usage is TRBJ2-5; 12 nucleotides line up with TRBD2. Germline-derived CDR1 and CDR2 are LNHDA and SQIVND (reference sequence). The CDR3 contains 16 residues. V lost 4 bases to trimming and J lost 7 bases; unmatched junction nucleotides: 10. In DNA, the CDR3 is TGTGCCAGTAGTACTGTGACTAGCGGGGGCTCTGGGACCCAGTACTTC. Translated: CASSTVTSGGSGTQYF.

This chain joins TRBV11-1 and TRBJ1-1; 8 bases line up with TRBD1. CDR1 and CDR2 from the germline V gene are SGHAT and FQDESV (reference sequence). V trimming: 2 bases; J trimming: 1 base; junction bases outside the gene matches: 3. The CDR3 sequence is 15 residues long. The DNA of the CDR3 is TGTGCCAGCAGCTTAAGGACAGGGACGAACACTGAAGCTTTCTTT. Translation gives CASSLRTGTNTEAFF.

The chain uses TRBV6-6 and TRBJ1-5; TRBD1 aligns across 7 bases. The V and J ends lost 7 bases and 7 bases, in that order; junction bases with no gene match: 13. CDR1 MNHNY and CDR2 SVGAGI come from the germline V gene (reference sequence). The CDR3 runs 15 residues. CDR3 loop: CASKGEGASRQPQHF. The CDR3 coding sequence is TGTGCCAGCAAAGGTGAGGGGGCGAGTCGGCAGCCCCAGCATTTT.

V usage is TRBV6-5 and J usage is TRBJ2-7, with D perhaps TRBD1 (6 bases). From germline, CDR1 is MNHEY and CDR2 SVGAGI. The CDR3 length is 15 residues. Trimming removed 5 bases at V and 2 bases at J, with 16 bases between. The CDR3 nucleotides are TGTGCCAGCAGTACCCGGACAGATTCGCCCTACGAGCAGTACTTC. Translation gives CASSTRTDSPYEQYF.

The V call is TRBV5-1, the J call TRBJ2-2; D remains unclear. Trimming took off 4 bases at V and 5 bases at J, with 27 bases between the two ends. CDR3 length: 19 amino acids. Germline CDR1 is SGHRS and CDR2 is YFSETQ. The CDR3 protein is CASSVGLGPKGKKTGELFF. CDR3 nucleotide sequence: TGCGCCAGCAGCGTGGGTTTGGGCCCAAAAGGAAAAAAAACCGGGGAGCTGTTTTTT.

This chain uses TRBV7-9 with TRBJ1-5; D ambiguous. V lost 1 base to trimming and J lost 7 bases, with 8 bases between them. This CDR3 comprises 13 residues. CDR1 and CDR2 (germline): SEHNR, FQNEAQ (reference sequence). CDR3 in DNA: TGTGCCAGCAGCTTAGACAGCCCCCAGCCCCAGCATTTT. Protein product: CASSLDSPQPQHF.

The J gene is TRBJ2-3, the V gene TRBV20-1; D is uncertain. Trimming left V 3 bases short and J 6 bases short, with 10 bases between. Germline V gives CDR1 DFQATT, CDR2 SNEGSKA (reference sequence). The CDR3 runs 12 residues. In nucleotides, the CDR3 is TGCAGTGCTAGTGATACTTCTGATACGCAGTATTTT. The encoded protein is CSASDTSDTQYF.

The chain couples TRBV19 to TRBJ1-4, with 8 bases matching TRBD1. Germline V gene lookup returns CDR1 LNHDA and CDR2 SQIVND (reference sequence). This CDR3 spans 17 amino acids. Unmatched junction bases numbered 9, after V lost 0 bases and J lost 6 bases. The CDR3, as DNA: TGTGCCAGTAGTATAGATATTGGGGCGGGACAGGATGAAAAACTGTTTTTT. Translated, it gives CASSIDIGAGQDEKLFF.

The CDR3 coding sequence is TGTGCCAGCAGCCCGACTAGCGGGGGGGAGACCCAGTACTTC. This translates into CASSPTSGGETQYF. The chain employs TRBV7-3 and TRBJ2-5; 13 bases line up with TRBD2. The germline V gene has CDR1 SGHTA and CDR2 FQGTGA. This CDR3 has 14 residues. The V gene end was trimmed by 5 bases and the J gene end by 5 bases; junction bases not matched to a gene: 2.

J is TRBJ2-3 and V is TRBV7-3, with 8 positions matching TRBD2. The CDR3 is 20 amino acids. With V trimmed by 4 bases and J by 2 bases, 20 bases remained unmatched. Germline CDR1 is SGHTA and CDR2 is FQGTGA. CDR3 sequence reads: CASSSPPDGRAGVLTDTQYF. CDR3 coding DNA: TGTGCCAGCAGCTCCCCCCCCGATGGGCGAGCGGGGGTACTCACAGATACGCAGTATTTT.

This CDR3 is CASSDRGGSPLHF. For the CDR3, the DNA is TGTGCCAGTAGTGACAGGGGAGGATCACCCCTCCACTTT. V usage is TRBV19 and J usage is TRBJ1-6, with 8 bases identical to TRBD1. CDR3 size: 13 residues. V shed 5 bases and J 10 bases; nucleotides not matched to a gene: 4. Per germline, CDR1 LNHDA and CDR2 SQIVND (reference sequence). Filled out from reference TRBV19 and TRBJ1-6, the complete variable domain reads DGGITQSPKYLFRKEGQNVTLSCEQNLNHDAMYWYRQDPGQGLRLIYYSQIVNDFQKGDIAEGYSVSREKKESFPLTVTSAQKNPTAFYLCASSDRGGSPLHFGNGTRLTVT.

The chain combines TRBV7-7 with TRBJ2-5, with D possibly being TRBD1 (5 bases). Looked up from germline, CDR1 is SSHAT and CDR2 is FNYEAQ (reference sequence). Trimming took 5 bases from V and 1 from J, leaving 20 bases between them. This CDR3 spans 17 amino acids. The CDR3 is CASSPLKTWGFQETQYF. For the CDR3, the DNA is TGTGCCAGCAGCCCCCTTAAGACGTGGGGCTTCCAAGAGACCCAGTACTTC.

The gene calls are TRBV11-2 and TRBJ1-4; D is possibly TRBD1 (6 bases). The CDR3 totals 16 residues. Between the trimmed V and J ends, which lost 0 bases and 2 bases, there was a span of 10 bases. In germline, CDR1 is SGHAT, CDR2 FQNNGV. CDR3 amino acids: CASSLEGGATNEKLFF. DNA for the CDR3: TGTGCCAGCAGCTTAGAAGGGGGGGCCACTAATGAAAAACTGTTTTTT.

This chain links TRBV10-3 with TRBJ2-7, with TRBD2 matching over 7 bases. The length of the CDR3 is 14 residues. Germline V gives CDR1 ENHRY, CDR2 SYGVKD. V was pared by 5 bases and J by 5 bases, with 9 bases of the junction left unmatched. Here the CDR3 reads CAISLGGSINEQYF. CDR3 sequence (DNA): TGTGCCATCAGTCTGGGGGGGTCTATCAACGAGCAGTACTTC.

V usage is TRBV5-3 and J usage is TRBJ2-7; D perhaps matches TRBD1 (5 bases). TRBV5-3 carries the ORF label, with uncertain function. The V end lost 1 base, the J end lost 3 bases, and 11 bases lay between the germline ends. The CDR3 is made up of 14 amino acids. The DNA of the CDR3 is TGTGCCAGAAGCTTGTTGGGCAGGGACTACGAGCAGTACTTC. Translation gives CARSLLGRDYEQYF.